Included here is one T cell receptor (beta chain) sequence, with context. No antigen is known for it. The data were obtained in a study of T cells after yellow fever vaccination. MiXCR was run by TCRdb on the 5' RACE reads, yielding one entry per CDR3 protein. The data contain about 630,000 distinct CDR3 sequences, over 9% of them singletons. Findings of the study overall: Only a small proportion of the clonotypes turned up in both the CD4 and the CD8 compartments, likely arising from convergent recombination.

The source of this sequence is a man aged 30-40 years who received the YFV17D yellow fever vaccine. This specimen consisted of PBMCs, obtained on the day of the yellow fever booster vaccination.

As DNA, the CDR3 is TGCAGTGCTAGAGATCAGACTAGCGGACTCAACACCGGGGAGCTGTTTTTT. Amino acids: CSARDQTSGLNTGELFF. The gene calls are TRBV20-1 and TRBJ2-2; 9 bases are shared with TRBD2. This CDR3 region has 17 residues. The germline CDR1 and CDR2 sequences are DFQATT and SNEGSKA (reference sequence). The junction had 7 bases not matched to a gene; V was cut back by 0 bases and J by 2 bases.